This entry features one TCR beta chain sequence. Its recognized antigen is unknown. The CDR3 carries no conserved terminal phenylalanine or tryptophan, so it likely arises from a read error. This record belongs to a study of blood T cells in healthy people across ages (dated by TCRdb to the mid-2010s). Regarding the complete study: Template switching captured roughly one uniquely barcoded TCR beta cDNA molecule per two T cells in model experiments. The study measured age-related changes in TCR beta repertoire diversity using deep sequencing normalized with unique cDNA molecular identifiers. Donors were grouped into four age groups: young (average roughly 17 years), middle-aged (less than 40), aged (around 60) and long-lived (over 80). To avoid experimental bias, donors of different ages were randomly spread across the sequencing lanes. Two additional independent replicas of 1 million unique cDNA reads from the same blood draw were analyzed for two donors (one aged 18 to 30 and one aged 80 or older). The study at large found these results: Estimates of total diversity from one million sequenced T cells were regarded as lower bounds and underestimates. As age increased, observed TCR beta diversity per million T cells dropped in a roughly linear way, and a significant reduction was already evident by age roughly 36. There was a strong correlation between observed TCR beta diversity and the percentage of naive T cells measured by flow cytometry. Conclusive comparison of naive and antigen-experienced compartments was prevented by the profiling of bulk unsorted PBMCs. Donor CMV infection status was unknown, potentially confounding age-related changes in expanded clonotypes. The long-lived group showed more naive CD4+ T cells, fewer expanded clones and increased TCR diversity than the aged group, suggesting age selection.

Systemically healthy Caucasian individuals from Russia, roughly 40 in total and aged roughly 6 to 100 years, were included as donors. Each donor gave roughly 9 milliliters of peripheral blood, drawn into EDTA-treated Vacutainer tubes. Ficoll-Paque density-gradient centrifugation was used to isolate PBMCs, with at least 7 million obtained per sample. Total RNA was extracted from PBMCs with Trizol reagent, with at least 6 micrograms obtained per sample. For every donor, flow cytometry on a PBMC aliquot measured the percentage of naive CD45RAhigh/CD27high T cells. The library was prepared using 5' RACE. The instrument given in TCRdb is Illumina HiSeq 2500. A second roughly 6 to 11 cycle PCR used a sample-barcoded 5' primer and a J-beta primer mix. Each TCR beta cDNA molecule received a unique molecular identifier from a template-switch 5' adaptor carrying 12 random nucleotides. Each sample yielded at least 2.5 million CDR3-containing paired-end reads. The Mint cDNA synthesis kit, primed by a TRBC-specific oligonucleotide, was used to synthesize first-strand cDNA from all RNA. Following uracil-DNA glycosylase treatment, a first 18-cycle PCR with universal primers M1SS and BC2_uni_R was performed on all cDNA. Regarding the original processing steps: Each sample was normalized by randomly selecting 1 million high-quality reads, each carrying a distinct molecular identifier. Instead of being binned into consensus sequences, reads that shared molecular identifiers were thrown out. MiTCR, with a Q25 quality threshold and the strictest error-elimination algorithm, was used for CDR3 identification, clonotype clustering and error correction. A nonparametric unseen species model with Euler transformation was used to estimate a lower bound on total TCR beta diversity. TCRdb reprocessing: public reads trimmed at Q25 with fastp, clones called with MiXCR, in-frame beta chains kept. Rows merge per CDR3 protein into single entries with the most common DNA and genes. In this record, the V and J calls reflect TCRdb's handling and not the investigators' own analysis. The sample table lists 850,000 to 950,000 distinct CDR3 sequences, 29% of them with a count of one. In total, the top ten clones hold roughly a sixth of the sample.

CDR1 KGHDR and CDR2 SFDVKD were looked up in the germline V gene. The junction shows trimming of 1 base on V and 6 bases on J, and the gene matches do not reach 4 bases of it. The CDR3 spans 15 amino acids, including both terminal residues. CDR3 DNA is the only sequence kept; it has 45 bases, read in frame from the first base. The chain is encoded by TRBV24-1 joined to TRBJ2-2, with 7 bases matching TRBD1. The TCR was taken from a woman of 80 years or more in good health. The source material was blood. The CDR3 protein: CATSDLGGAAGELFL. The DNA sequence is TGTGCCACCAGTGATTTAGGGGGCGCGGCCGGGGAGCTGTTTTTG.